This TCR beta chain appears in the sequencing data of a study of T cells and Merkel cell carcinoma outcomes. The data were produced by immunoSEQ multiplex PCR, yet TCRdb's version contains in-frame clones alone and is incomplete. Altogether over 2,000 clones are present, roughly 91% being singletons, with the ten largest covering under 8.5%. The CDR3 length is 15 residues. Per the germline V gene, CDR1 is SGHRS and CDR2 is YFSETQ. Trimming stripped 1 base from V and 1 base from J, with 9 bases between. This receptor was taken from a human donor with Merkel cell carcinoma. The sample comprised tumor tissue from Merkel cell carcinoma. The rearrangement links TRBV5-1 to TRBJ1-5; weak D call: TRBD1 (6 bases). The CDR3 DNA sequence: TGCGCCAGCAGCTTGAGGGGGGCGAGCAATCAGCCCCAGCATTTT. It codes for CASSLRGASNQPQHF.